This T cell receptor beta chain was recorded in a study of low-dose radiotherapy and immunotherapy resistance in tumors. Looking at the study overall: One day before radiation and immunotherapy, intravenous cyclophosphamide 200 mg/m2 was administered, with this repeated every two weeks.

Many counts were recorded for this clonotype. TRAV- and TRBV-specific primers, spanning alpha and beta chains, primed first-strand cDNA. The TCRs were subjected to amplification over roughly 18 PCR cycles employing a constant-region primer in conjunction with a V-primer adapter. TCRdb recomputed calls from the reads with MiXCR, one row per CDR3 protein. The profile shows approximately 100,000 distinct CDR3 sequences, under 25% of them singletons. The time point here: after trial treatment. Treatment in this sample: LDRT plus nivolumab, ipilimumab, low-dose cyclophosphamide and aspirin (RACIN trial). The source of this sequence is a male donor with prostate cancer. Sequencing used PBMCs, obtained after low-dose radiotherapy plus immunotherapy.

The CDR3 DNA is TGCGCCAGCAGCCCGGAACACAGGGGGGGCACACAGAGGGCGCAGTATTTT. This gives the protein CASSPEHRGGTQRAQYF. The rearrangement uses TRBV4-1 and TRBJ2-3; the D gene is possibly TRBD1 (8 bases). Per germline, CDR1 MGHRA and CDR2 YSYEKL. The V and J ends lost 4 bases and 10 bases respectively, with 27 bases between them. This CDR3 is built from 17 residues.